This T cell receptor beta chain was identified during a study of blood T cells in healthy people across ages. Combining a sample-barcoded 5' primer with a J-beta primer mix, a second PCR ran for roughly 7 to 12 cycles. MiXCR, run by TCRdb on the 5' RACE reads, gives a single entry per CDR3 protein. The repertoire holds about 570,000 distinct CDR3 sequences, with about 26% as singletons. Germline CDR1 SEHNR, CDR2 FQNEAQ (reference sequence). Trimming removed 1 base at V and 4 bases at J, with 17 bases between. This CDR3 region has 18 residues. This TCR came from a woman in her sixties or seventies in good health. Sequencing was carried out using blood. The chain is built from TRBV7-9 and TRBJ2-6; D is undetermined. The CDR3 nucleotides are TGTGCCAGCAGCTTAGTTTGGCAGGCCTCCTCAGGGGCCAACGTCCTGACTTTC. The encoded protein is CASSLVWQASSGANVLTF.